This T cell receptor beta chain stems from a study of CD8 T cells in Susac syndrome. The germline gives CDR1 SGHAT, CDR2 FQNNGV. The CDR3 is made up of 16 amino acids. V lost 5 bases and J lost 5; bases outside the gene matches: 8. TEMRA cells were enriched by FACS, and CD4+ and CD8+ T cells were negatively isolated. This clonotype is a singleton in its sample. The authors reverse transcribed about 0.45 to 1 ug RNA with random hexamers. Each CDR3 protein gets one entry after TCRdb re-called the immunoSEQ multiplex PCR reads with MiXCR. Of about 120,000 distinct CDR3 sequences in the sample, roughly 90% are singletons; the top ten hold about 0.12%.

This chain connects TRBV11-2 to TRBJ2-5; 13 nucleotides match TRBD2. Sequenced material: CD8+ T cells from PBMCs. This clonotype was obtained from a human donor in good health. CDR3 DNA sequence: TGTGCCAGCAGCGGAGGACTAGCGGGAGTCTGGGAGACCCAGTACTTC. This encodes CASSGGLAGVWETQYF.